This TCR beta chain comes out of a study of T cells in Graves' hyperthyroidism and ophthalmopathy. This clonotype was recorded many times. RNA transcripts yielded amplified TCR beta CDR3 regions. The TCR CDR3 was amplified in a first-round RT-PCR using the HTBI primer set. Each CDR3 protein gets one entry after TCRdb re-called the multiplex PCR reads with MiXCR. The sample shows just under 750,000 distinct CDR3 sequences, about a third of them seen only once. Germline CDR1 SQVTM, CDR2 ANQGSEA. Trimming took 5 bases from V and 1 from J; bases not matched to a gene: 10. CDR3 length: 15 amino acids. The sequenced sample consisted of blood. This sequence was found in a woman in her 40s with Graves' hyperthyroidism. The chain links TRBV29-1 to TRBJ1-1; 7 nucleotides line up with TRBD1. CDR3 DNA sequence: TGCAGCGTTCGGGGGGCAGGGGGTGGGAACACTGAAGCTTTCTTT. Translated: CSVRGAGGGNTEAFF.